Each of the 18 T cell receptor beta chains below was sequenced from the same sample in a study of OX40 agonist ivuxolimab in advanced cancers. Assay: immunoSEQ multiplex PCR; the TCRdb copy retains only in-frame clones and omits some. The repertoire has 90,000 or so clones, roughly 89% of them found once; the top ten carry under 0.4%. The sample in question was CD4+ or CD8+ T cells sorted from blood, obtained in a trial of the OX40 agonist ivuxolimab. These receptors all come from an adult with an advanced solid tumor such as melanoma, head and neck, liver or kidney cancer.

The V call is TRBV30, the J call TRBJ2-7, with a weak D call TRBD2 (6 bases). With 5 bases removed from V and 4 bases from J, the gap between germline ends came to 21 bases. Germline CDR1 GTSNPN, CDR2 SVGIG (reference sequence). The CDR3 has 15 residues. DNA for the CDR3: TGTGCCTGGGGGCGGCTAGCGAAAAGGGCATACGAGCAGTACTTC. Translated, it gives CAWGRLAKRAYEQYF. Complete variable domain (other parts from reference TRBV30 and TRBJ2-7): SQTIHQWPATLVQPVGSPLSLECTVEGTSNPNLYWYRQAAGRGLQLLFYSVGIGQISSEVPQNLSASRPQDRQFILSSKKLLLSDSGFYLCAWGRLAKRAYEQYFGPGTRLTVT.

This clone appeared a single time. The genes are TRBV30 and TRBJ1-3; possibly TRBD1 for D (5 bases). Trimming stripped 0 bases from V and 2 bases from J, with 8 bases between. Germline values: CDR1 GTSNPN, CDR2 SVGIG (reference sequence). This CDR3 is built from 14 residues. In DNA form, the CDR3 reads TGTGCCTGGAGTGTACGAGGGGCTGGAAACACCATATATTTT. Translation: CAWSVRGAGNTIYF.

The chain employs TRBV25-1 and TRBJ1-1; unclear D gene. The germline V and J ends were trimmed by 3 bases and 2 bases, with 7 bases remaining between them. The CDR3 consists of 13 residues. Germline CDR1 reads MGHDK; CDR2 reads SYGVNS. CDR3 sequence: CASSEQVNTEAFF. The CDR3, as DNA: TGTGCCAGCAGTGAGCAGGTCAACACTGAAGCTTTCTTT.

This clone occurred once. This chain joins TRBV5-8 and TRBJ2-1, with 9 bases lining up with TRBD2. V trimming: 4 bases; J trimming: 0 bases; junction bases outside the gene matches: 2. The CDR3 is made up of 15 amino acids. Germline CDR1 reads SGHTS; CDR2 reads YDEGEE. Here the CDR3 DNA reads TGTGCCAGCAGCCCTAGCGGGGTCTCCTACAATGAGCAGTTCTTC. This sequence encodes CASSPSGVSYNEQFF.

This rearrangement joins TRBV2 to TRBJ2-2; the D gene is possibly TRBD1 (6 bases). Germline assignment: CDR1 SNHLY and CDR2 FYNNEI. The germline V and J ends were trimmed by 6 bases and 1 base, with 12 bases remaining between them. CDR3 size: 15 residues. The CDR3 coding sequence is TGTGCCAGCAGGGCCGGGACACAGAACACCGGGGAGCTGTTTTTT. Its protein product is CASRAGTQNTGELFF.

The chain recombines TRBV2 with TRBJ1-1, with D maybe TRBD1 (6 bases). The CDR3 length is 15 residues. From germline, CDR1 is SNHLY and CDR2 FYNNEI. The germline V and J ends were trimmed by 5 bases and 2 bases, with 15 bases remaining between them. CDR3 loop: CASSYRVGLNTEAFF. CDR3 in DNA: TGTGCCAGCAGTTACAGGGTGGGGTTAAACACTGAAGCTTTCTTT.

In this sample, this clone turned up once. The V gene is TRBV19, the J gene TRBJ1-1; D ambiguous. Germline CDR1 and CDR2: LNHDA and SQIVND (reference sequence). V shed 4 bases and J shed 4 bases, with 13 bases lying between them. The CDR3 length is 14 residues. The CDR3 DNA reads TGTGCCAGTAGTAGGACCCCGGAGGTCACTGAAGCTTTCTTT. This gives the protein CASSRTPEVTEAFF.

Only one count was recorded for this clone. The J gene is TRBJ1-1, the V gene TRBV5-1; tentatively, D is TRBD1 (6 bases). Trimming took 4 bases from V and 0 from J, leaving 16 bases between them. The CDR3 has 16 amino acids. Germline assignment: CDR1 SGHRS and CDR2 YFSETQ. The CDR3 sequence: CASSPRQDSMNTEAFF. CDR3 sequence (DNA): TGCGCCAGCAGCCCAAGACAGGACAGCATGAACACTGAAGCTTTCTTT.

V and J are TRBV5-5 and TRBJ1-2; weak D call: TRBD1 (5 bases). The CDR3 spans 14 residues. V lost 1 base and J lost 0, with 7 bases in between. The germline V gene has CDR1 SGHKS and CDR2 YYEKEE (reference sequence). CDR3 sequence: CASSLSRANYGYTF. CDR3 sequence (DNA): TGTGCCAGCAGCTTGAGCAGGGCTAACTATGGCTACACCTTC.

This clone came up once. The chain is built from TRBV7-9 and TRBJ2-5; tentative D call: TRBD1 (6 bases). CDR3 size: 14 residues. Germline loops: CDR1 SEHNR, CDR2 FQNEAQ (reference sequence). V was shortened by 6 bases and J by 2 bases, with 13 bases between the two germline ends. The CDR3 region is CASRRTAGQETQYF. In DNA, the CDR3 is TGTGCCAGCAGGAGGACAGCCGGACAAGAGACCCAGTACTTC.

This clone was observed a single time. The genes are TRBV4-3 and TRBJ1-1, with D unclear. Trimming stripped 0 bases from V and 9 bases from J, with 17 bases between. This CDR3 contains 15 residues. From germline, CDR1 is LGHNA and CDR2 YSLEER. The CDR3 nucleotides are TGCGCCAGCAGCCAAGATACCAGGACTCTTAGTCAAGCTTTCTTT. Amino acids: CASSQDTRTLSQAFF.

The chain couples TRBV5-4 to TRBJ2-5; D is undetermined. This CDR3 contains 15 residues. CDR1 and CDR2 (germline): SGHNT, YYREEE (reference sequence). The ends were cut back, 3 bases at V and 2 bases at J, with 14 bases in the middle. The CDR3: CASSSKSPPQETQYF. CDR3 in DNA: TGTGCCAGCAGCTCAAAGTCCCCCCCACAAGAGACCCAGTACTTC.

The chain's CDR3 is CASSPGGFGTDTQYF. The CDR3 coding sequence is TGCGCCAGCAGCCCCGGAGGGTTCGGGACAGATACGCAGTATTTT. The rearrangement joins TRBV5-1 to TRBJ2-3, with D perhaps TRBD2 (6 bases). V was clipped by 4 bases and J by 3 bases, with 15 bases between them. Germline V CDR1 and CDR2: SGHRS, YFSETQ. The length of the CDR3 is 15 residues.

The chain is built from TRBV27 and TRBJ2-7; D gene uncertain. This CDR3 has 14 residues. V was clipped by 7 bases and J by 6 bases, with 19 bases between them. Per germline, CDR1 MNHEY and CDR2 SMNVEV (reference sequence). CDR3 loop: CASTELGKGLEQYF. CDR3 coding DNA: TGTGCCAGCACAGAATTGGGGAAAGGGCTCGAGCAGTACTTC.

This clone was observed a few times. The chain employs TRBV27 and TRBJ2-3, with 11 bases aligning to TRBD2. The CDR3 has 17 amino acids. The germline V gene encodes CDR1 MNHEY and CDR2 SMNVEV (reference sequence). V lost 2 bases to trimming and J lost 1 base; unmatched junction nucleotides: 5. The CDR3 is CASSLRTGLAGTDTQYF. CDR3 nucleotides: TGTGCCAGCAGTTTACGCACGGGACTAGCGGGCACAGATACGCAGTATTTT.

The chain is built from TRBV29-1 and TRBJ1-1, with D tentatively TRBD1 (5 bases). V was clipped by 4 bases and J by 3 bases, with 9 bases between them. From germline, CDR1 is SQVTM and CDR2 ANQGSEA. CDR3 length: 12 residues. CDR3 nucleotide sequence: TGCAGCGTTGGGGAAGGGGACACTGAAGCTTTCTTT. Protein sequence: CSVGEGDTEAFF.

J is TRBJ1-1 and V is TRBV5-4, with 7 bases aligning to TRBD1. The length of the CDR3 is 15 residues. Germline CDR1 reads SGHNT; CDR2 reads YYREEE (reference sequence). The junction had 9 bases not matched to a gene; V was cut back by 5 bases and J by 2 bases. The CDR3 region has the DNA TGTGCCAGCAGGATCAACAGGGGAACCAACACTGAAGCTTTCTTT. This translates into CASRINRGTNTEAFF.

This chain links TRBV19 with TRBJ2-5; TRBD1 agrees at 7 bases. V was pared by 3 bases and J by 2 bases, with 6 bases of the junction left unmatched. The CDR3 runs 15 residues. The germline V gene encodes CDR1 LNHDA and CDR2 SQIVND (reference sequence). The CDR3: CASSINWDSQETQYF. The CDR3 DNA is TGTGCCAGTAGTATTAATTGGGACAGTCAAGAGACCCAGTACTTC.